The 27 T cell receptor beta chains below all came from one sample that was sequenced in a study of cytomegalovirus exposure and HLA in healthy donors. Researchers ran the PCR with 60 Vbeta and 13 Jbeta primers. The repertoire was sequenced with immunoSEQ multiplex PCR; TCRdb's copy has only in-frame clones and lacks some. Of about 190,000 clones in the sample, 70% to 75% were seen once. The sample consisted of PBMCs. The receptor source for this set is a woman in her 30s in good health and CMV-seropositive.

The chain has TRBV6-5 and TRBJ2-1; 8 bases agree with TRBD2. The CDR3 has 14 amino acids. The junction had 6 bases not matched to a gene; V was cut back by 5 bases and J by 6 bases. CDR1 and CDR2 from the germline V gene are MNHEY and SVGAGI. CDR3 amino acids: CASSRTSKTNEQFF. The CDR3 bases are TGTGCCAGCAGTCGGACTAGCAAGACCAATGAGCAGTTCTTC.

Written as DNA, the CDR3 is TGCGCCAGCAGCTTAGGGAGCTCCTACAATGAGCAGTTCTTC. Residues: CASSLGSSYNEQFF. The chain carries TRBV5-1 and TRBJ2-1; tentative D call: TRBD2 (5 bases). Trimming pared 2 bases from V and 0 bases from J, leaving 6 bases between. This CDR3 has 14 residues. CDR1 SGHRS and CDR2 YFSETQ come from the germline V gene.

J is TRBJ1-1 and V is TRBV7-8; D remains ambiguous. V was clipped by 1 base and J by 1 base, with 10 bases between them. The CDR3 extends over 15 amino acids. Germline assignment: CDR1 SGHVS and CDR2 FQNEAQ. The CDR3 here is CASSLGGGTNTEAFF. The CDR3 region has the DNA TGTGCCAGCAGCTTAGGGGGAGGAACGAACACTGAAGCTTTCTTT.

V is TRBV28 and J is TRBJ2-7; TRBD1 agrees at 9 bases. This CDR3 is built from 14 residues. V lost 5 bases and J lost 5; bases outside the gene matches: 7. Germline assignment: CDR1 MDHEN and CDR2 SYDVKM. CDR3 protein: CASSRDRASHEQYF. The CDR3 DNA follows: TGTGCCAGCAGTAGGGACAGGGCATCCCACGAGCAGTACTTC. Based on the CDR3 plus reference TRBV28 and TRBJ2-7, the full variable domain is DVKVTQSSRYLVKRTGEKVFLECVQDMDHENMFWYRQDPGLGLRLIYFSYDVKMKEKGDIPEGYSVSREKKERFSLILESASTNQTSMYLCASSRDRASHEQYFGPGTRLTVT.

The chain has TRBV28 and TRBJ1-5; the D gene is possibly TRBD1 (6 bases). V gave up 4 bases and J gave up 7 bases, with 14 bases separating them. CDR1 and CDR2 from the germline V gene are MDHEN and SYDVKM. The CDR3 contains 14 residues. The CDR3 DNA is TGTGCCAGCAGTTCTGGGGCACAGGGCCAGCCCCAGCATTTT. This translates into CASSSGAQGQPQHF.

Note on this clone: The junction departs from the called germline gene at one end, perhaps through a read error. J is TRBJ2-2 and V is TRBV7-9; D possibly corresponds to TRBD2 (5 bases). This CDR3 spans 16 amino acids. Looked up from germline, CDR1 is SEHNR and CDR2 is FQNEAQ (reference sequence). In DNA form, the CDR3 reads TGTTCCAGCAGCTTACCTCCCCGGACTAACACCGGGGAGCTGTTTTTT. It is translated as CSSSLPPRTNTGELFF.

V and J are TRBV18 and TRBJ1-4, with TRBD1 as a possible D gene (5 bases). The CDR3 spans 12 residues. The V gene lost 4 bases and the J gene lost 8 bases, with 8 bases spanning the gap. Germline CDR1 KGHSH, CDR2 LQKENI. The DNA for the CDR3 is TGTGCCAGCTCACTGCAGGGCGAAAAACTGTTTTTT. It translates to CASSLQGEKLFF.

The chain employs TRBV18 and TRBJ1-1; 9 nucleotides line up with TRBD1. The trim removed 5 bases at V and 4 bases at J, leaving 5 bases unmatched. This CDR3 is built from 14 residues. Germline values: CDR1 KGHSH, CDR2 LQKENI. The DNA of the CDR3 is TGTGCCAGCTCAGCGTCGACAGGGGGCACTGAAGCTTTCTTT. This translates into CASSASTGGTEAFF.

The chain is built from TRBV6-5 and TRBJ2-3; TRBD2 matches at 8 bases. V trimming: 6 bases; J trimming: 4 bases; junction bases outside the gene matches: 3. Germline V lookup: CDR1 MNHEY, CDR2 SVGAGI. The CDR3 runs to 13 residues. This CDR3 reads CASRRTSPDTQYF. The CDR3 coding sequence is TGTGCCAGCAGAAGGACTAGCCCAGATACGCAGTATTTT.

This CDR3 reads CASSGHSGGAKNIQYF. The DNA of the CDR3 is TGTGCCAGCAGTGGCCATAGCGGGGGAGCCAAAAACATTCAGTACTTC. This rearrangement joins TRBV2 to TRBJ2-4; 9 nucleotides align to TRBD2. This CDR3 spans 16 amino acids. Germline assignment: CDR1 SNHLY and CDR2 FYNNEI. V lost 4 bases, J lost 0 bases, and 4 bases stayed unmatched.

The chain recombines TRBV5-1 with TRBJ2-3, with a weak D call TRBD2 (5 bases). CDR1 SGHRS and CDR2 YFSETQ come from the germline V gene. Trimming left V 4 bases short and J 0 bases short, with 15 bases between. This CDR3 has 16 residues. The CDR3 DNA reads as TGCGCCAGCAGCCAGACTACCGGCAGAAGCACAGATACGCAGTATTTT. It yields the protein CASSQTTGRSTDTQYF. Supplemented by reference TRBV5-1 and TRBJ2-3, the full variable domain reads KAGVTQTPRYLIKTRGQQVTLSCSPISGHRSVSWYQQTPGQGLQFLFEYFSETQRNKGNFPGRFSGRQFSNSRSEMNVSTLELGDSALYLCASSQTTGRSTDTQYFGPGTRLTVL.

The chain links TRBV5-8 to TRBJ2-7; D ambiguous. CDR1 is SGHTS, CDR2 YDEGEE, per germline. Deletions cut 4 bases from V and 0 bases from J, with 11 bases between. The CDR3 consists of 14 residues. The CDR3 loop is CASSPLLASYEQYF. The DNA of the CDR3 is TGTGCCAGCAGCCCGCTTTTAGCCTCCTACGAGCAGTACTTC. Full variable domain (missing parts from reference TRBV5-8 and TRBJ2-7): EAGVTQSPTHLIKTRGQQATLRCSPISGHTSVYWYQQALGLGLQFLLWYDEGEERNRGNFPPRFSGRQFPNYSSELNVNALELEDSALYLCASSPLLASYEQYFGPGTRLTVT.

The chain combines TRBV19 with TRBJ2-1; D is undetermined. V dropped 5 bases and J dropped 8 bases, with 13 bases sitting between them. The CDR3 loop spans 13 amino acids. Germline CDR1 and CDR2: LNHDA and SQIVND (reference sequence). The CDR3, as DNA: TGTGCCAGTAGTTTGGTTTTACTCCATGAGCAGTTCTTC. It codes for CASSLVLLHEQFF.

V usage is TRBV9 and J usage is TRBJ2-5, with 10 bases lining up with TRBD2. The DNA matches TRBJ2-7 better at its end, which makes the J call doubtful. Germline V gene sequence: CDR1 SGDLS, CDR2 YYNGEE. This CDR3 has 16 residues. The CDR3 DNA sequence: TGTGCCAGCAGCGCCTACGGACTAGCGGAGTTCTACGAGCAGTACTTC. It specifies CASSAYGLAEFYEQYF.

For the CDR3, the DNA is TGCGCCAGCAGCCAAGATTACGGAACTAGCGGGCACGACAATGAGCAGTTCTTC. Its protein is CASSQDYGTSGHDNEQFF. This sequence joins TRBV4-1 and TRBJ2-1; 9 bases agree with TRBD2. With 0 bases clipped from V and 5 bases from J, the junction kept 11 bases outside the gene matches. The CDR3 extends over 18 amino acids. The germline V gene has CDR1 MGHRA and CDR2 YSYEKL.

J is TRBJ2-3 and V is TRBV28; 10 positions agree with TRBD1. Germline loops: CDR1 MDHEN, CDR2 SYDVKM. There are 17 residues in the CDR3. V gave up 5 bases and J gave up 6 bases; unmatched junction bases: 14. CDR3 sequence reads: CASSAPRGTGVADTQYF. The CDR3 nucleotides read TGTGCCAGCAGTGCCCCTCGGGGGACAGGGGTAGCGGATACGCAGTATTTT.

The V and J genes are TRBV6-5 and TRBJ2-1; 9 bases match TRBD2. CDR1 and CDR2 (germline): MNHEY, SVGAGI. The CDR3 is 15 amino acids. The J segment lost 7 bases and the V segment lost 1 base, leaving 5 bases of the junction unmatched. The CDR3 protein is CASSYFSGRQNEQFF. DNA for the CDR3: TGTGCCAGCAGTTACTTTAGCGGGAGACAGAATGAGCAGTTCTTC.

J is TRBJ1-5 and V is TRBV18; 8 positions agree with TRBD1. The CDR3 covers 15 residues. From germline, CDR1 is KGHSH and CDR2 LQKENI. V lost 5 bases to trimming and J lost 0 bases; unmatched junction nucleotides: 3. The CDR3 DNA is TGTGCCAGCTCAGGGACAGGAAATAGCAATCAGCCCCAGCATTTT. Protein: CASSGTGNSNQPQHF. The entire variable domain, with the rest obtained from reference TRBV18 and TRBJ1-5, is as follows: NAGVMQNPRHLVRRRGQEARLRCSPMKGHSHVYWYRQLPEEGLKFMVYLQKENIIDESGMPKERFSAEFPKEGPSILRIQQVVRGDSAAYFCASSGTGNSNQPQHFGDGTRLSIL.

The genes are TRBV27 and TRBJ2-7; D uncertain. V lost 3 bases and J lost 2, with 11 bases in between. Germline CDR1 MNHEY, CDR2 SMNVEV (reference sequence). The CDR3 is 14 residues long. In DNA form, the CDR3 reads TGTGCCAGCAGTTTCATTCATGCGGCCTACGAGCAGTACTTC. Translated: CASSFIHAAYEQYF.

CDR3: CASSLVEQYF. CDR3 in DNA: TGCGCCAGCAGCTTGGTGGAGCAGTACTTC. The chain has TRBV5-1 and TRBJ2-5; D not certain. This CDR3 has 10 amino acids. The ends were cut back, 0 bases at V and 11 bases at J, with 5 bases in the middle. From germline, CDR1 is SGHRS and CDR2 YFSETQ.

V usage is TRBV19 and J usage is TRBJ2-2; TRBD2 might be the D (5 bases). Trimming left V 4 bases short and J 4 bases short, with 16 bases between. CDR3 length: 16 residues. Germline loops: CDR1 LNHDA, CDR2 SQIVND (reference sequence). CDR3 DNA: TGTGCCAGTAGTAAGGAAGGTGGGAGTGGCACCGGGGAGCTGTTTTTT. Residues: CASSKEGGSGTGELFF.

CDR3 region: CASTPGEGRHEQYF. The CDR3 DNA reads as TGCGCCAGTACCCCAGGGGAAGGTCGGCACGAGCAGTACTTC. The chain recombines TRBV5-1 with TRBJ2-7; possibly TRBD1 for D (6 bases). This CDR3 is built from 14 residues. The germline CDR1 and CDR2 sequences are SGHRS and YFSETQ. Trimming cost V 8 bases and J 5 bases, with 20 bases left between them. The full variable domain, with the rest looked up from reference TRBV5-1 and TRBJ2-7, is KAGVTQTPRYLIKTRGQQVTLSCSPISGHRSVSWYQQTPGQGLQFLFEYFSETQRNKGNFPGRFSGRQFSNSRSEMNVSTLELGDSALYLCASTPGEGRHEQYFGPGTRLTVT.

The chain employs TRBV7-2 and TRBJ1-1; a possible D gene is TRBD1 (6 bases). Trimming stripped 8 bases from V and 9 bases from J, with 19 bases between. Per germline, CDR1 SGHTA and CDR2 FQGNSA. The CDR3 has 13 residues. CDR3 amino acids: CASGRAGAPQAFF. In DNA form, the CDR3 reads TGTGCCAGCGGGCGGGCGGGGGCCCCTCAAGCTTTCTTT.

About this clone itself: This CDR3 is missing its conserved last phenylalanine or tryptophan, likely due to a read error. The V gene is TRBV5-5, the J gene TRBJ1-1; D is possibly TRBD1 (5 bases). The V and J ends lost 2 bases and 4 bases respectively, with 9 bases between them. The CDR3 sequence is 13 residues long. CDR1 SGHKS and CDR2 YYEKEE come from the germline V gene (reference sequence). Here the CDR3 reads CASSFSTVTEAFL. The CDR3, as DNA: TGTGCCAGCAGCTTTTCGACAGTCACTGAAGCTTTCCTT.

The V and J genes are TRBV19 and TRBJ2-1; D may be TRBD1 (6 bases). Per germline, CDR1 LNHDA and CDR2 SQIVND (reference sequence). The CDR3 runs to 14 residues. Trimming cost V 2 bases and J 6 bases, with 11 bases left between them. The CDR3 DNA reads TGTGCCAGTAGTATAATGGGGGCCTTCAATGAGCAGTTCTTC. Its translation is CASSIMGAFNEQFF.

This chain joins TRBV27 and TRBJ1-1; D possibly corresponds to TRBD1 (5 bases). CDR3 length: 13 residues. The V end was cut by 10 bases, the J end by 0 bases, with 12 bases between. CDR1 MNHEY and CDR2 SMNVEV come from the germline V gene (reference sequence). The DNA of the CDR3 is TGTGCCACCGCTGACAGTTTGAACACTGAAGCTTTCTTT. Residues: CATADSLNTEAFF.

The chain links TRBV5-4 to TRBJ2-1; 8 nucleotides align to TRBD2. Germline CDR1 reads SGHNT; CDR2 reads YYREEE (reference sequence). After removal of 7 bases from V and 4 bases from J, the junction contained 13 bases not matched to a gene. The CDR3 totals 16 residues. The CDR3 coding sequence is TGTGCCAGCCTAGCCGGGGTTAGCGGGAATTACAATGAGCAGTTCTTC. It yields the protein CASLAGVSGNYNEQFF.